This T cell receptor (beta chain) was identified in a study of cytomegalovirus exposure and HLA in healthy donors. Study-level results: It was 150 to 200 TCR beta chains that were listed as cytomegalovirus-associated. As was reported, the classifier diagnosed cytomegalovirus status with high specificity and sensitivity. In vitro data verified a few CMV-associated chains as specific for CMV antigens.

CDR3 size: 16 residues. V shed 4 bases, J shed 2 bases, and the junction held 9 bases outside the gene matches. Germline V gene sequence: CDR1 SGHNT, CDR2 YYREEE (reference sequence). This table comes from immunoSEQ multiplex PCR, and its TCRdb copy is limited to in-frame clones, with some not included. The top ten clones hold approximately 1.5% of a sample with about 110,000 clones, around nine tenths of them seen once. Points on this clone: What it binds is not known.

The 120-subject validation cohort, separate from the roughly 700-subject first cohort, included the donors. The receptor comes from a woman in her 30s in good health and CMV-seropositive. The material sequenced was PBMCs. This chain links TRBV5-4 with TRBJ1-2; 9 nucleotides agree with TRBD1. The CDR3 region has the DNA TGTGCCAGCAGCAAAGGGACAGGGAGGGGAAACTATGGCTACACCTTC. Translation: CASSKGTGRGNYGYTF.